This entry lists 31 T cell receptor beta chains sequenced from one sample in a study of beta chain features in type 1 diabetes listed by TCRdb under 2018. Paper-wide results and their limitations: Type 1 diabetes patients showed a moderate but significant shortening of TCRB CDR3 length in all four CD4+ subsets.

No antigen is known for these receptors. The method was the immunoSEQ multiplex PCR assay. The entire isolated RNA was reverse transcribed using the High Capacity cDNA Reverse Transcription Kit, and thus expressed TCRB transcripts were sequenced. The source is immuneACCESS, and TCRdb retained only in-frame sequences with V and J called. Part of the clones is not carried over; for the studies checked, unresolved V genes explain less than half of this, and the remainder is unexplained. For this sample the table gives about 700,000 clones, of which about an eighth were detected only once. The ten largest clones capture 0.022% of the sample. Material: naive CD4+ T cells from blood. In light of the paper, this sample's cell subset or site label describes: true naive CD4+ T cells. The receptors here all came from a man younger than 35 with type 1 diabetes.

The table lists this clone with a few counts. The chain couples TRBV6-6 to TRBJ1-1; D gene ambiguous. CDR1 is MNHNY and CDR2 is SVGAGI in the germline V gene (reference sequence). Trimming took off 5 bases at V and 5 bases at J, with 9 bases between the two ends. CDR3 length equals 12 residues. This CDR3 is CASSHPSTEAFF. The CDR3 region has the DNA TGTGCCAGCAGTCACCCCTCGACTGAAGCTTTCTTT.

This sequence joins TRBV30 and TRBJ1-2; D gene uncertain. This CDR3 is built from 13 residues. CDR1 and CDR2 from the germline V gene are GTSNPN and SVGIG (reference sequence). The V and J ends lost 1 base and 2 bases respectively, with 8 bases between them. CDR3 amino acids: CAWSEDFNYGYTF. The CDR3 DNA sequence: TGTGCCTGGAGTGAGGATTTCAACTATGGCTACACCTTC.

There are a few counts of this clone. The gene calls are TRBV5-4 and TRBJ1-6; D gene ambiguous. V lost 0 bases to trimming and J lost 10 bases, with 5 bases between them. The CDR3 is 12 residues long. Germline V gives CDR1 SGHNT, CDR2 YYREEE (reference sequence). DNA for the CDR3: TGTGCCAGCAGCTTGGTCGAGTCACCCCTCCACTTT. Residues: CASSLVESPLHF.

This clone was found a few times. This chain uses TRBV5-1 with TRBJ1-4; no firm D call. Germline values: CDR1 SGHRS, CDR2 YFSETQ. Deletions cut 2 bases from V and 4 bases from J, with 18 bases between. The CDR3 runs to 17 residues. The CDR3 coding sequence is TGCGCCAGCAGCTTAGCCCCGGTAGCGGGGAATAATGAAAAACTGTTTTTT. Protein sequence: CASSLAPVAGNNEKLFF.

A few counts support this clone. Other DNA variants within this sample encode the same CDR3. This chain links TRBV29-1 with TRBJ1-1, with D hard to call. CDR1 is SQVTM, CDR2 ANQGSEA, per germline. The germline V and J ends were trimmed by 7 bases and 0 bases, with 12 bases remaining between them. The CDR3 covers 13 residues. CDR3 nucleotide sequence: TGCAGCGCCCGACCCCGCCTGAACACTGAAGCTTTCTTT. Translated, it gives CSARPRLNTEAFF.

This clone was recorded once. This chain's CDR3 is CASSPGPRAGGRNTEAFF. The CDR3 DNA reads TGCGCCAGCAGCCCCGGCCCCCGGGCCGGGGGGAGGAACACTGAAGCTTTCTTT. V is TRBV4-1 and J is TRBJ1-1; D is possibly TRBD1 (5 bases). V was clipped by 4 bases and J by 1 base, with 22 bases between them. Germline assignment: CDR1 MGHRA and CDR2 YSYEKL. This CDR3 spans 18 amino acids.

The DNA for the CDR3 is TGTGCCAGCAGTGGGAGGAACACTGAAGCTTTCTTT. This encodes CASSGRNTEAFF. V usage is TRBV6-6 and J usage is TRBJ1-1; D call uncertain. This CDR3 comprises 12 residues. The V and J ends lost 5 bases and 1 base respectively, with 5 bases between them. Germline CDR1 and CDR2: MNHNY and SVGAGI (reference sequence).

The rearrangement links TRBV2 to TRBJ2-1; D ambiguous. CDR3 length: 10 amino acids. The germline V and J ends were trimmed by 4 bases and 13 bases, with 8 bases remaining between them. Germline V gene sequence: CDR1 SNHLY, CDR2 FYNNEI. The CDR3 reads CASSGAYQFF. The CDR3 DNA reads TGTGCCAGCAGTGGGGCCTATCAGTTCTTC.

This chain links TRBV4-2 with TRBJ2-7; D is undetermined. Looked up from germline, CDR1 is LGHNA and CDR2 is YNFKEQ. The length of the CDR3 is 14 residues. V lost 1 base and J lost 1, with 8 bases in between. This chain's CDR3 is CASSQVLESYEQYF. The CDR3 DNA reads as TGTGCCAGCAGCCAAGTGCTAGAGTCCTACGAGCAGTACTTC.

The chain uses TRBV7-9 and TRBJ2-7, with D uncertain. Germline lookup yields CDR1 SEHNR and CDR2 FQNEAQ (reference sequence). The CDR3 is made up of 15 amino acids. The ends were cut back, 1 base at V and 5 bases at J, with 15 bases in the middle. DNA of the CDR3: TGTGCCAGCAGCTTAGTTCTAGGTTCCTCTGACGAGCAGTACTTC. Translating it yields CASSLVLGSSDEQYF.

The V and J genes are TRBV21-1 and TRBJ2-7. TRBV21-1 is assigned pseudogene status. The CDR3 extends over 13 amino acids. CDR3 residues: CASISTGTYEQYF. DNA of the CDR3: TGTGCCAGCATTTCGACCGGTACCTACGAGCAGTACTTC.

This clone has a handful of counts. The rearrangement joins TRBV9 to TRBJ2-1, with 8 bases matching TRBD2. This CDR3 comprises 15 residues. Germline CDR1 SGDLS, CDR2 YYNGEE. V shed 4 bases and J 2 bases; nucleotides not matched to a gene: 5. The CDR3 here is CASSPRGGTYNEQFF. DNA of the CDR3: TGTGCCAGCAGCCCCCGGGGGGGCACCTACAATGAGCAGTTCTTC.

This clone was observed a few times. The chain has TRBV30 and TRBJ2-5; the match to TRBD1 covers 11 bases. CDR1 is GTSNPN and CDR2 is SVGIG in the germline V gene (reference sequence). With 8 bases clipped from V and 6 bases from J, the junction kept 20 bases outside the gene matches. The CDR3 spans 17 residues. The CDR3 region is CAGTRFLRTGGEKTQYF. For the CDR3, the DNA is TGTGCCGGCACCCGATTCCTCCGGACAGGGGGCGAAAAGACCCAGTACTTC.

The V gene is TRBV7-9, the J gene TRBJ1-2; 7 bases are shared with TRBD1. Trimming removed 5 bases from V and 0 bases from J; junction bases left unmatched: 6. CDR1 SEHNR and CDR2 FQNEAQ come from the germline V gene (reference sequence). The CDR3 is 15 amino acids. CDR3 in amino acids: CASSHAQGPNYGYTF. CDR3 coding DNA: TGTGCCAGCAGCCACGCACAGGGGCCTAACTATGGCTACACCTTC.

The chain links TRBV9 to TRBJ1-2; no definite D call. Germline CDR1 SGDLS, CDR2 YYNGEE. Between the trimmed V and J ends, which lost 0 bases and 4 bases, there was a span of 7 bases. The CDR3 has 13 amino acids. This CDR3 is CASSVGETYGYTF. CDR3 nucleotides: TGTGCCAGCAGCGTAGGGGAGACCTATGGCTACACCTTC.

This clone was seen a handful of times. The rearrangement joins TRBV7-9 to TRBJ1-4; D unclear. From germline, CDR1 is SEHNR and CDR2 FQNEAQ (reference sequence). V gave up 0 bases and J gave up 2 bases, with 7 bases separating them. The CDR3 runs 15 residues. CDR3 DNA sequence: TGTGCCAGCAGCTTAGCTCAAGGGACTAATGAAAAACTGTTTTTT. Translation gives CASSLAQGTNEKLFF.

J is TRBJ2-5 and V is TRBV7-3, with unresolved D. The CDR3 is 13 amino acids. In germline, CDR1 is SGHTA, CDR2 FQGTGA. Between the trimmed V and J ends, which lost 2 bases and 5 bases, there was a span of 9 bases. For the CDR3, the DNA is TGTGCCAGCAGCTTAGTAACGGGTGAGACCCAGTACTTC. This gives the protein CASSLVTGETQYF.

This clone was seen a few times. DNA of the CDR3: TGTGCCAGCAGTTACTCGACAGGGGCCAGGGAGACCCAGTACTTC. It yields the protein CASSYSTGARETQYF. The chain combines TRBV6-5 with TRBJ2-5; TRBD1 matches 8 bases. There are 15 residues in the CDR3. The junction had 5 bases not matched to a gene; V was cut back by 0 bases and J by 5 bases. Germline CDR1 reads MNHEY; CDR2 reads SVGAGI.

The chain joins TRBV27 to TRBJ1-6, with D unresolved. Deletions cut 5 bases from V and 0 bases from J, with 14 bases between. Per the germline V gene, CDR1 is MNHEY and CDR2 is SMNVEV (reference sequence). The CDR3 spans 17 residues. CDR3: CASSPPLGSSYNSPLHF. The CDR3 DNA reads as TGTGCCAGCAGTCCCCCACTTGGGAGCTCCTATAATTCACCCCTCCACTTT.

This clone was observed a handful of times. This chain joins TRBV5-1 and TRBJ1-1, with D tentatively TRBD1 (5 bases). The CDR3 loop spans 14 amino acids. The germline V gene has CDR1 SGHRS and CDR2 YFSETQ. V lost 4 bases, J lost 0 bases, and 10 bases lay in between. In DNA, the CDR3 is TGCGCCAGCAGCGCGACAGTTATGAACACTGAAGCTTTCTTT. Amino acids: CASSATVMNTEAFF.

This clone was seen a single time. This chain links TRBV5-1 with TRBJ2-7; D call uncertain. V gave up 5 bases and J gave up 0 bases, with 6 bases separating them. The germline V gene encodes CDR1 SGHRS and CDR2 YFSETQ. The CDR3 has 12 residues. The CDR3 protein is CASRQSSYEQYF. The CDR3 DNA sequence: TGCGCCAGCAGACAGAGCTCCTACGAGCAGTACTTC.

This clone occurred a few times. The chain couples TRBV9 to TRBJ2-5; 7 nucleotides match TRBD2. The trim removed 0 bases at V and 5 bases at J, leaving 10 bases unmatched. CDR1 is SGDLS, CDR2 YYNGEE, per germline. The CDR3 has 16 amino acids. The CDR3 spells CASSVAGGGAQETQYF. DNA of the CDR3: TGTGCCAGCAGCGTAGCGGGGGGAGGGGCTCAGGAGACCCAGTACTTC.

This clone was detected only once. The chain carries TRBV5-1 and TRBJ2-3; 9 nucleotides agree with TRBD1. The CDR3 loop spans 15 amino acids. V lost 2 bases and J lost 6; bases outside the gene matches: 7. Germline V gene sequence: CDR1 SGHRS, CDR2 YFSETQ. CDR3 coding DNA: TGCGCCAGCAGCTTCGGGACAGGGAGGGCGGATACGCAGTATTTT. It translates to CASSFGTGRADTQYF.

This clone was seen only a few times. This sequence joins TRBV5-1 and TRBJ1-4; tentatively, D is TRBD1 (6 bases). The CDR3 extends over 15 amino acids. Germline assignment: CDR1 SGHRS and CDR2 YFSETQ. V was trimmed by 5 bases and J by 2 bases, leaving 13 bases between them. CDR3 DNA: TGCGCCAGCAGGGACAGTCGGTCCACTAATGAAAAACTGTTTTTT. Its protein is CASRDSRSTNEKLFF.

The sample holds a few counts of this clone. The J gene is TRBJ2-7, the V gene TRBV7-9, with D hard to call. CDR3 length equals 16 residues. Germline V gene lookup returns CDR1 SEHNR and CDR2 FQNEAQ (reference sequence). V was clipped by 5 bases and J by 0 bases, with 17 bases between them. CDR3 DNA sequence: TGTGCCAGCAGCACCTTTGTAGGTCGAAGCTCCTACGAGCAGTACTTC. Translation gives CASSTFVGRSSYEQYF.

Remarks on this clone: One end of the junction fails to match germline, which may point to a read error. The chain has TRBV4-1 and TRBJ2-1, with 7 nucleotides matching TRBD2. Germline V lookup: CDR1 MGHRA, CDR2 YSYEKL. CDR3 length equals 18 residues. The CDR3 loop reads CASSQGRAAGPSYNEQFF. In DNA form, the CDR3 reads TGCGCCAGCAGTCAAGGTAGGGCAGCGGGACCCTCCTACAATGAGCAGTTCTTC.

This chain links TRBV19 with TRBJ1-5, with a possible D match to TRBD1 (5 bases). Per germline, CDR1 LNHDA and CDR2 SQIVND (reference sequence). The CDR3 spans 15 residues. V was pared by 6 bases and J by 4 bases, with 16 bases between. The CDR3 spells CASSTEEGSNQPQHF. The DNA for the CDR3 is TGTGCCAGTAGCACCGAGGAGGGGTCGAATCAGCCCCAGCATTTT.

This clone was counted a few times. The chain uses TRBV14 and TRBJ1-2; maybe TRBD1 (6 bases). This CDR3 is 14 amino acids long. V was cut by 5 bases and J by 8 bases, with 18 bases left in between. CDR1 SGHDN and CDR2 FVKESK come from the germline V gene. The CDR3 here is CASSGGNRVQGYTF. The CDR3 coding sequence is TGTGCCAGCAGCGGCGGAAACAGGGTCCAGGGCTACACCTTC. Looking up the rest from reference TRBV14 and TRBJ1-2 gives the full variable domain: EAGVTQFPSHSVIEKGQTVTLRCDPISGHDNLYWYRRVMGKEIKFLLHFVKESKQDESGMPNNRFLAERTGGTYSTLKVQPAELEDSGVYFCASSGGNRVQGYTFGSGTRLTVV.

This clone was seen only a few times. The rearrangement joins TRBV9 to TRBJ1-3; 8 bases line up with TRBD1. The CDR3 has 16 residues. The ends lost 2 bases at V and 0 bases at J; junction bases unmatched: 4. Germline assignment: CDR1 SGDLS and CDR2 YYNGEE. DNA of the CDR3: TGTGCCAGCAGCGTGGCCGACAGGGGCTCTGGAAACACCATATATTTT. Translated: CASSVADRGSGNTIYF.

V gene TRBV30 combines with J gene TRBJ2-3; perhaps TRBD2 as D (6 bases). Trimming left V 2 bases short and J 0 bases short, with 18 bases between. CDR1 and CDR2 from the germline V gene are GTSNPN and SVGIG (reference sequence). The CDR3 runs to 17 residues. The chain's CDR3 is CAWSIRGSRLSTDTQYF. The CDR3 DNA is TGTGCCTGGAGTATTCGGGGGTCCCGACTTAGCACAGATACGCAGTATTTT. Full variable domain (missing parts from reference TRBV30 and TRBJ2-3): SQTIHQWPATLVQPVGSPLSLECTVEGTSNPNLYWYRQAAGRGLQLLFYSVGIGQISSEVPQNLSASRPQDRQFILSSKKLLLSDSGFYLCAWSIRGSRLSTDTQYFGPGTRLTVL.

This clone appeared a few times. The V gene is TRBV2, the J gene TRBJ1-2; D perhaps matches TRBD1 (5 bases). The V and J ends lost 6 bases and 3 bases respectively, with 14 bases between them. CDR3 length: 14 residues. Germline V lookup: CDR1 SNHLY, CDR2 FYNNEI. CDR3 sequence: CASRIGGADYGYTF. In DNA form, the CDR3 reads TGTGCCAGCAGAATAGGAGGGGCCGACTATGGCTACACCTTC.